This entry features one T cell receptor beta chain sequence. Compared with germline, one end of the junction differs, possibly owing to a read error. Clones were sequenced by immunoSEQ multiplex PCR, and TCRdb holds only the in-frame ones, with some missing. The data contain 35,000 to 40,000 clones, 82% of them seen just once; the ten biggest clones take up roughly 7%. Time point noted: pretreatment peripheral blood. The CDR3 sequence is 10 residues long. CDR1 and CDR2 (germline): MGHRA, YSYEKL. These data belong to a study of PD-L1 blockade in urothelial cancer. Across the whole study: Dosed intravenously at 1,200 mg every 3 weeks, atezolizumab was initiated by patients in the mid-2010s. Patients' prior chemotherapy regimens numbered 0 to 3.

The chain combines TRBV4-1 with TRBJ1-4; perhaps TRBD1 as D (6 bases). The sequence came from a man aged 55 to 70 with urothelial cancer. Sequencing used PBMCs, obtained around atezolizumab (anti-PD-L1) treatment. CDR3 DNA: TGCGCCAGCAGCTCCCGGGACAAAAATTTT. It specifies CASSSRDKNF.